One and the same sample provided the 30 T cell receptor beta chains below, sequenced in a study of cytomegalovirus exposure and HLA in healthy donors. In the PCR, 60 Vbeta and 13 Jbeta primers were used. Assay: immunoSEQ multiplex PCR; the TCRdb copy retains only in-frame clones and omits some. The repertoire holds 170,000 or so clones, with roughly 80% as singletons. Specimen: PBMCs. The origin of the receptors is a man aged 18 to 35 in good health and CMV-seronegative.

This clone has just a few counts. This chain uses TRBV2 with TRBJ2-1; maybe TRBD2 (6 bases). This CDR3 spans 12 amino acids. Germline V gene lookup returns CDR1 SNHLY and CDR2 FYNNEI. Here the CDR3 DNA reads TGTGTTAGGGGAGGTTTTTGGGATGAGCAGTTCTTC. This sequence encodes CVRGGFWDEQFF.

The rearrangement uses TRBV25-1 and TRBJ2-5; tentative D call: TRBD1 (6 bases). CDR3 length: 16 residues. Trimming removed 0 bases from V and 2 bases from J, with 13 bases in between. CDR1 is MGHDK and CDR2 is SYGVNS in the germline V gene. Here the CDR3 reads CASSEYSPGVQETQYF. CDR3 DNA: TGTGCCAGCAGTGAATACTCGCCAGGGGTTCAAGAGACCCAGTACTTC.

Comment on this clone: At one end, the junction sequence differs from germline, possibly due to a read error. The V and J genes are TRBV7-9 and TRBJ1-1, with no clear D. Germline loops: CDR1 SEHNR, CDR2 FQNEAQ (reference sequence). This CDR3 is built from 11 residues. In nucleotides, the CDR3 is TGTTCCAGCAGCAGAGATCGTACGGCTTTCTTT. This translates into CSSSRDRTAFF.

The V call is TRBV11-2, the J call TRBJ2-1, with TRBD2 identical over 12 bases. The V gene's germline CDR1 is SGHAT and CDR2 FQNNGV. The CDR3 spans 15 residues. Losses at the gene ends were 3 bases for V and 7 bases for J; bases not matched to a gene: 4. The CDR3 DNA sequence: TGTGCCAGCAGCTTCCTAGCGGGGGGGCAAAATGAGCAGTTCTTC. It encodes CASSFLAGGQNEQFF.

This CDR3 reads CASSDPGQGKSPLHF. In DNA, the CDR3 is TGTGCCAGCAGCGATCCGGGACAGGGGAAATCACCCCTCCACTTT. The V and J genes are TRBV7-2 and TRBJ1-6; 10 nucleotides match TRBD1. Trimming cost V 5 bases and J 10 bases; bases outside gene matches: 8. The germline V gene has CDR1 SGHTA and CDR2 FQGNSA. The CDR3 is 15 amino acids.

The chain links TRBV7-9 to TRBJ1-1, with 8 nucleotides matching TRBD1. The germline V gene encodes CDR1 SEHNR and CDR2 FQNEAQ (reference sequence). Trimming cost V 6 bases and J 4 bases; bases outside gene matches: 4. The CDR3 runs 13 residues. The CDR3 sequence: CASRPGQATEAFF. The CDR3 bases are TGTGCCAGCAGACCGGGACAGGCCACTGAAGCTTTCTTT. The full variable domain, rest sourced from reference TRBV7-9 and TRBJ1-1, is DTGVSQNPRHKITKRGQNVTFRCDPISEHNRLYWYRQTLGQGPEFLTYFQNEAQLEKSRLLSDRFSAERPKGSFSTLEIQRTEQGDSAMYLCASRPGQATEAFFGQGTRLTVV.

CDR3: CASSFSGREGQRLSYNEQFF. The CDR3 DNA is TGTGCCAGCAGTTTTTCGGGGCGGGAGGGCCAAAGGTTGTCCTACAATGAGCAGTTCTTC. The chain recombines TRBV28 with TRBJ2-1; 9 bases fit TRBD2. The germline CDR1 and CDR2 sequences are MDHEN and SYDVKM. The CDR3 has 20 amino acids. Losses at the gene ends were 3 bases for V and 1 base for J; bases not matched to a gene: 16.

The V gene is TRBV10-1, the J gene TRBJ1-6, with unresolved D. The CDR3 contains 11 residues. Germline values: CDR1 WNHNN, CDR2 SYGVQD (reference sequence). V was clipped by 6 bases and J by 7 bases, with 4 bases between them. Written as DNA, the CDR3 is TGCGCCAGCAGAGCGAATTCACCCCTCCACTTT. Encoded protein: CASRANSPLHF.

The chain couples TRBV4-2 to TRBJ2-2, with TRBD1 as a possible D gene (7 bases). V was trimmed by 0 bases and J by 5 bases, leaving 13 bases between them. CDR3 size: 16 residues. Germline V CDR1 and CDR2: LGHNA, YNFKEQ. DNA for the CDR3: TGTGCCAGCAGCCAAGAAGGCAGGGGGGAGACCGGGGAGCTGTTTTTT. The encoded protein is CASSQEGRGETGELFF.

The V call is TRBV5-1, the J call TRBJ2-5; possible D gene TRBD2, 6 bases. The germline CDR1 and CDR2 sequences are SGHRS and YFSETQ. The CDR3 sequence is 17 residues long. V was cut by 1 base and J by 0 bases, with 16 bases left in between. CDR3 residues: CASSLSVITGDQETQYF. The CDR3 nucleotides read TGCGCCAGCAGCTTGTCGGTCATAACGGGGGACCAAGAGACCCAGTACTTC.

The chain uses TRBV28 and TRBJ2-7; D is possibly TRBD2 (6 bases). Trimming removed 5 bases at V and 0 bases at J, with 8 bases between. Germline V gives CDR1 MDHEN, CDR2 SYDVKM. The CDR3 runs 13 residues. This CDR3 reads CASSPGSSYEQYF. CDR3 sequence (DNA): TGTGCCAGCAGTCCCGGGAGCTCCTACGAGCAGTACTTC.

This CDR3 reads CASSVEAGPYNEQFF. For the CDR3, the DNA is TGTGCCAGCAGCGTAGAGGCGGGACCTTACAATGAGCAGTTCTTC. V usage is TRBV9 and J usage is TRBJ2-1; maybe TRBD2 (6 bases). There are 15 residues in the CDR3. Germline loops: CDR1 SGDLS, CDR2 YYNGEE. The ends were cut back, 0 bases at V and 4 bases at J, with 11 bases in the middle.

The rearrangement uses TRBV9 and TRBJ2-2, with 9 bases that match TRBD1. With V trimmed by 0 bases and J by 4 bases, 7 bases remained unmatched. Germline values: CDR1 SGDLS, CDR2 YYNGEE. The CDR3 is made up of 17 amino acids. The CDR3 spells CASSVGGQGWGTGELFF. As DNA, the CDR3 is TGTGCCAGCAGCGTAGGGGGACAGGGATGGGGCACCGGGGAGCTGTTTTTT.

The CDR3 DNA sequence: TGTGCCAGCAGTGAAGGCTATCGGTCCAATCAGCCCCAGCATTTT. Translated, it gives CASSEGYRSNQPQHF. The rearrangement joins TRBV6-1 to TRBJ1-5; D uncertain. Trimming cost V 1 base and J 3 bases, with 10 bases left between them. The germline V gene encodes CDR1 MNHNS and CDR2 SASEGT. CDR3 length equals 15 residues.

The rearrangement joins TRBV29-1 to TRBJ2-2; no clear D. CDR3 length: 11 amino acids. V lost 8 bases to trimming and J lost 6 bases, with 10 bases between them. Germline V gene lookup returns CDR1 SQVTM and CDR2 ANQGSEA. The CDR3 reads CSFDKSGELFF. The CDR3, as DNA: TGCAGCTTCGACAAGTCCGGGGAGCTGTTTTTT.

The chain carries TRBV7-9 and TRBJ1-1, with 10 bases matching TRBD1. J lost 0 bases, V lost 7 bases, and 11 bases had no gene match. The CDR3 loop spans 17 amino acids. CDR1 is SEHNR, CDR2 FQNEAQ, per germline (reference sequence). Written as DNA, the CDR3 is TGTGCCAGCAAACCCGGCTGGGACAGGGGTTTGAACACTGAAGCTTTCTTT. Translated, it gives CASKPGWDRGLNTEAFF. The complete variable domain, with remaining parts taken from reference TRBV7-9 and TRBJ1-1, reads DTGVSQNPRHKITKRGQNVTFRCDPISEHNRLYWYRQTLGQGPEFLTYFQNEAQLEKSRLLSDRFSAERPKGSFSTLEIQRTEQGDSAMYLCASKPGWDRGLNTEAFFGQGTRLTVV.

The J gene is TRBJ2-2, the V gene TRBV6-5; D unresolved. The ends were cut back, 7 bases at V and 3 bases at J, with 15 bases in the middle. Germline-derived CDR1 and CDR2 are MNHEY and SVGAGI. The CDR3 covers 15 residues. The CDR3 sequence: CASKESQLHTGELFF. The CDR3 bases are TGTGCCAGCAAGGAGTCGCAACTCCACACCGGGGAGCTGTTTTTT.

DNA of the CDR3: TGTGCCAGCAGTTCGGGACGGGACAGGGTTCCCAACGTCCTGACTTTC. It translates to CASSSGRDRVPNVLTF. The chain uses TRBV28 and TRBJ2-6; TRBD1 agrees at 9 bases. The CDR3 has 16 amino acids. Germline V gives CDR1 MDHEN, CDR2 SYDVKM. V lost 4 bases and J lost 8; bases outside the gene matches: 9. The whole variable domain, remainder taken from reference TRBV28 and TRBJ2-6, is DVKVTQSSRYLVKRTGEKVFLECVQDMDHENMFWYRQDPGLGLRLIYFSYDVKMKEKGDIPEGYSVSREKKERFSLILESASTNQTSMYLCASSSGRDRVPNVLTFGAGSRLTVL.

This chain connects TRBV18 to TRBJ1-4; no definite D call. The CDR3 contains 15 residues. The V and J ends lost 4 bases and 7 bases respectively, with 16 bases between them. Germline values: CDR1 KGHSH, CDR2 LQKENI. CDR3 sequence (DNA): TGTGCCAGCTCACGTGGGCCAGCCCATAGTGAAAAACTGTTTTTT. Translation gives CASSRGPAHSEKLFF.

CDR3 region: CASSEDRVYEQFF. The CDR3 DNA reads as TGTGCCAGCAGTGAAGACAGGGTCTATGAGCAGTTCTTC. The rearrangement joins TRBV6-1 to TRBJ2-1, with D possibly TRBD1 on 6 matching bases. The ends were cut back, 1 base at V and 8 bases at J, with 9 bases in the middle. Germline assignment: CDR1 MNHNS and CDR2 SASEGT. This CDR3 is built from 13 residues.

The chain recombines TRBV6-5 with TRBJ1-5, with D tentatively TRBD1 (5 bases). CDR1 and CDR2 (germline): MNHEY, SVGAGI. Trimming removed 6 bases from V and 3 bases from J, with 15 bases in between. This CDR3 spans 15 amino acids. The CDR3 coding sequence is TGTGCCAGCAGCTTAGGGACTCTCCCCAATCAGCCCCAGCATTTT. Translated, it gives CASSLGTLPNQPQHF.

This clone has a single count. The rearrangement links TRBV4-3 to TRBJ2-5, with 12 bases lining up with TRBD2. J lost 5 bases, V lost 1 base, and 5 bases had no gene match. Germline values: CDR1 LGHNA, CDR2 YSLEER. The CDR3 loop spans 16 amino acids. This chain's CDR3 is CASSQGASGRGETQYF. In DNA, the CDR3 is TGCGCCAGCAGCCAAGGGGCTAGCGGGAGGGGTGAGACCCAGTACTTC.

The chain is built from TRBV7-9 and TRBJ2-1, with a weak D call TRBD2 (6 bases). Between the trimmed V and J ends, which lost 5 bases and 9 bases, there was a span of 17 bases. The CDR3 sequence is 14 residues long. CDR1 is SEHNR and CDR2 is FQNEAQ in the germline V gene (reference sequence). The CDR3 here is CASSLGSLGGEQFF. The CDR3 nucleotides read TGTGCCAGCAGCCTTGGCAGCCTCGGGGGTGAGCAGTTCTTC. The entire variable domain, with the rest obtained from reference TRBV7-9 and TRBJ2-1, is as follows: DTGVSQNPRHKITKRGQNVTFRCDPISEHNRLYWYRQTLGQGPEFLTYFQNEAQLEKSRLLSDRFSAERPKGSFSTLEIQRTEQGDSAMYLCASSLGSLGGEQFFGPGTRLTVL.

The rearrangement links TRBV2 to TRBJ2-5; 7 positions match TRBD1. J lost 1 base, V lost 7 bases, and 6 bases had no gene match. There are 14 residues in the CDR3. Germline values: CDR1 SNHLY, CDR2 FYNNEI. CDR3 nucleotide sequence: TGTGCCAGCAAAACCGGGACAGCCCAAGAGACCCAGTACTTC. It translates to CASKTGTAQETQYF.

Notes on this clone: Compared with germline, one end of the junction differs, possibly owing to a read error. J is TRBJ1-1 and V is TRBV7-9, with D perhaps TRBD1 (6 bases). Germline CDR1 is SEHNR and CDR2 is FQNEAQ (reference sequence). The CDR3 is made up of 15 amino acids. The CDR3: CSSSLEGRRGTEAFF. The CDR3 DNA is TGTTCCAGCAGCTTAGAAGGGCGCAGGGGCACTGAAGCTTTCTTT.

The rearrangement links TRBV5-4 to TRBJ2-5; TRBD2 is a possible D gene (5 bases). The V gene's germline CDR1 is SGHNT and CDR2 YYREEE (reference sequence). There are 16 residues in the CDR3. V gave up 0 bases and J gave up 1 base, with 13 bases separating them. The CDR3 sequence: CASSLDGREGQETQYF. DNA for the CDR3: TGTGCCAGCAGCTTGGACGGGCGAGAGGGCCAAGAGACCCAGTACTTC.

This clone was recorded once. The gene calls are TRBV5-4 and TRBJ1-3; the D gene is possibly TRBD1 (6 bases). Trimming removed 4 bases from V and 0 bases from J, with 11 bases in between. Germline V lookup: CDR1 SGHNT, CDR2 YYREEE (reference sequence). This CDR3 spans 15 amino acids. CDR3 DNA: TGTGCCAGCAGCGTGGACAGCTCCTCTGGAAACACCATATATTTT. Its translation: CASSVDSSSGNTIYF.

The CDR3 region has the DNA TGTGCCAGCAGCTCAGGGGGTTACACAGATACGCAGTATTTT. This encodes CASSSGGYTDTQYF. The chain joins TRBV7-9 to TRBJ2-3; 7 bases are shared with TRBD1. With V trimmed by 4 bases and J by 2 bases, 3 bases remained unmatched. Per germline, CDR1 SEHNR and CDR2 FQNEAQ (reference sequence). The CDR3 sequence is 14 residues long.

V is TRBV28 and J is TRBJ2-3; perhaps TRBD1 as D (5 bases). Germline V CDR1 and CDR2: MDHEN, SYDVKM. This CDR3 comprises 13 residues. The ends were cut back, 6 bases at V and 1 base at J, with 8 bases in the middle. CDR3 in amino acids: CASRDTRTDTQYF. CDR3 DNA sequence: TGTGCCAGCAGGGACACCCGCACAGATACGCAGTATTTT.

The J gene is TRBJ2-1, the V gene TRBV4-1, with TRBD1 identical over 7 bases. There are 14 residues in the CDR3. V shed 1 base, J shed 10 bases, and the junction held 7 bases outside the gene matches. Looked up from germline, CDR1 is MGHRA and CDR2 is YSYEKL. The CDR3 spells CASSQGQGLWEQFF. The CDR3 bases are TGCGCCAGCAGCCAAGGACAGGGTTTGTGGGAGCAGTTCTTC.